Listed here are 18 T cell receptor beta chains from one sample, sequenced in a study of blood T cell repertoires in COVID-19. Repertoires were generated with immunoSEQ multiplex PCR, while TCRdb's copy carries only in-frame clones and drops some. The table lists 250,000 or so clones, 86% of them singletons, with 5.5% to 6.5% in the top ten. The sample comprised peripheral blood. The receptors stem from a man in his sixties with acute or convalescent COVID-19.

The rearrangement joins TRBV18 to TRBJ2-6; 8 bases align to TRBD1. Germline-derived CDR1 and CDR2 are KGHSH and LQKENI. The CDR3 length is 14 residues. V was clipped by 8 bases and J by 2 bases; unmatched bases: 2. CDR3 amino acids: CASTDRAGANVLTF. The CDR3 nucleotides are TGTGCCAGCACGGACAGGGCTGGGGCCAACGTCCTGACTTTC.

The chain joins TRBV28 to TRBJ1-5; D might be TRBD1 (5 bases). CDR1 MDHEN and CDR2 SYDVKM come from the germline V gene. V shed 6 bases and J shed 2 bases, with 14 bases lying between them. This CDR3 is built from 15 residues. CDR3 sequence: CASRPQGNGNQPQHF. DNA of the CDR3: TGTGCCAGCAGACCTCAGGGAAACGGCAATCAGCCCCAGCATTTT.

This clone showed up just once. This chain joins TRBV5-1 and TRBJ2-3, with 7 nucleotides matching TRBD2. In germline, CDR1 is SGHRS, CDR2 YFSETQ. The V gene end was trimmed by 7 bases and the J gene end by 1 base; junction bases not matched to a gene: 9. This CDR3 has 15 amino acids. DNA of the CDR3: TGCGCCAGCGCGTTGAGCGGGACGGGCACAGATACGCAGTATTTT. This gives the protein CASALSGTGTDTQYF.

The table lists this clone with a few counts. The V and J genes are TRBV28 and TRBJ2-7, with 8 bases matching TRBD2. Germline values: CDR1 MDHEN, CDR2 SYDVKM. The CDR3 totals 15 residues. V was clipped by 5 bases and J by 0 bases; unmatched bases: 6. CDR3 DNA sequence: TGTGCCAGCAGTAAACTAGCGGATAGCTCCTACGAGCAGTACTTC. The encoded protein is CASSKLADSSYEQYF.

This clone was picked up a small number of times. This chain uses TRBV5-4 with TRBJ1-2, with TRBD1 matching over 9 bases. CDR1 and CDR2 from the germline V gene are SGHNT and YYREEE (reference sequence). The CDR3 runs to 16 residues. With 0 bases clipped from V and 4 bases from J, the junction kept 7 bases outside the gene matches. The CDR3 spells CASSLDPGQGSYGYTF. CDR3 bases: TGTGCCAGCAGCTTGGACCCGGGACAGGGTTCCTATGGCTACACCTTC.

The chain employs TRBV11-2 and TRBJ2-7; 14 positions match TRBD2. Germline V lookup: CDR1 SGHAT, CDR2 FQNNGV. The CDR3 has 14 residues. The J segment lost 5 bases and the V segment lost 4 bases, leaving 1 base of the junction unmatched. In DNA form, the CDR3 reads TGTGCCAGCAGCTCGGGACTAGCGGGGGACGAGCAGTACTTC. It codes for CASSSGLAGDEQYF.

The rearrangement links TRBV7-9 to TRBJ1-2; 8 bases line up with TRBD1. V dropped 5 bases and J dropped 3; count of bases not matched to a gene: 11. This CDR3 comprises 16 residues. Per the germline V gene, CDR1 is SEHNR and CDR2 is FQNEAQ (reference sequence). The CDR3 reads CASSHFLDRVHYGYTF. CDR3 coding DNA: TGTGCCAGCAGCCATTTTTTGGACAGGGTCCACTATGGCTACACCTTC.

Concerning this clone itself: Other nucleotide sequences in the sample specify the same CDR3. The chain couples TRBV30 to TRBJ2-7; the D gene is possibly TRBD1 (6 bases). Germline CDR1 and CDR2: GTSNPN and SVGIG (reference sequence). V lost 1 base and J lost 2, with 9 bases in between. There are 13 residues in the CDR3. The CDR3 loop is CAWSGQGPYEQYF. In DNA form, the CDR3 reads TGTGCCTGGAGTGGGCAGGGGCCCTACGAGCAGTACTTC.

CDR3 nucleotides: TGTGCCAGCAGTGTTGAGGGAACCGGTTCACCCCTCCACTTT. Protein product: CASSVEGTGSPLHF. The V and J genes are TRBV6-4 and TRBJ1-6; D unclear. Germline V lookup: CDR1 MRHNA, CDR2 SNTAGT. Trimming cost V 4 bases and J 9 bases, with 13 bases left between them. The CDR3 extends over 14 amino acids.

The chain combines TRBV27 with TRBJ1-4, with a weak D call TRBD1 (5 bases). CDR1 is MNHEY and CDR2 is SMNVEV in the germline V gene (reference sequence). This CDR3 spans 11 amino acids. The V end was cut by 7 bases, the J end by 8 bases, with 8 bases between. The CDR3 reads CASMSGEKLFF. The CDR3 DNA is TGTGCCAGCATGTCAGGGGAAAAACTGTTTTTT.

The rearrangement links TRBV7-2 to TRBJ2-7, with D unresolved. Trimming left V 1 base short and J 0 bases short, with 4 bases between. This CDR3 region has 13 residues. In germline, CDR1 is SGHTA, CDR2 FQGNSA. The CDR3 here is CASSLGVSYEQYF. As DNA, the CDR3 is TGTGCCAGCAGCTTAGGAGTCTCCTACGAGCAGTACTTC.

The CDR3 is CASSDRTGYGYTF. The CDR3 DNA reads TGCGCCAGCAGCGACAGGACCGGCTATGGCTACACCTTC. The rearrangement joins TRBV10-2 to TRBJ1-2; D possibly corresponds to TRBD1 (6 bases). From germline, CDR1 is WSHSY and CDR2 SAAADI. V was shortened by 6 bases and J by 4 bases, with 12 bases between the two germline ends. The CDR3 is 13 residues long.

This chain joins TRBV7-2 and TRBJ1-6; 9 bases match TRBD1. Germline CDR1 reads SGHTA; CDR2 reads FQGNSA. Trimming at V came to 1 base and at J to 9 bases, leaving 10 bases not matched to a gene. The CDR3 has 17 residues. The DNA for the CDR3 is TGTGCCAGCAGCTTAGAATCTTACGGACAGGGGCTTTCACCCCTCCACTTT. This translates into CASSLESYGQGLSPLHF.

The chain is built from TRBV11-1 and TRBJ2-1, with a possible D match to TRBD2 (6 bases). Germline CDR1 and CDR2: SGHAT and FQDESV (reference sequence). Deletions cut 1 base from V and 10 bases from J, with 11 bases between. The CDR3 extends over 13 amino acids. CDR3: CASSLGAGLEQFF. Written as DNA, the CDR3 is TGTGCCAGCAGCTTAGGCGCGGGACTCGAGCAGTTCTTC.

The chain has TRBV19 and TRBJ1-5; 9 nucleotides align to TRBD1. Germline lookup yields CDR1 LNHDA and CDR2 SQIVND (reference sequence). This CDR3 has 19 residues. V lost 3 bases, J lost 0 bases, and 12 bases stayed unmatched. The CDR3 is CASSIRGDRARYSNQPQHF. For the CDR3, the DNA is TGTGCCAGTAGTATCCGGGGGGACAGGGCGAGATATAGCAATCAGCCCCAGCATTTT.

The chain carries TRBV10-3 and TRBJ2-6; D remains ambiguous. The CDR3 is made up of 14 amino acids. V lost 6 bases to trimming and J lost 2 bases, with 8 bases between them. Germline V CDR1 and CDR2: ENHRY, SYGVKD. In DNA, the CDR3 is TGTGCCATCAGACCTGAGGCTGGGGCCAACGTCCTGACTTTC. This encodes CAIRPEAGANVLTF.

The chain is built from TRBV4-3 and TRBJ2-3, with 9 bases fitting TRBD2. CDR1 LGHNA and CDR2 YSLEER come from the germline V gene. This CDR3 comprises 18 residues. The V gene end was trimmed by 0 bases and the J gene end by 2 bases; junction bases not matched to a gene: 9. CDR3 in amino acids: CASSQDQALAGNTDTQYF. The CDR3 DNA sequence: TGCGCCAGCAGCCAAGATCAAGCGCTAGCGGGAAACACAGATACGCAGTATTTT.

The chain recombines TRBV29-1 with TRBJ2-1; D is ambiguous. Germline V gene data show CDR1 as SQVTM and CDR2 as ANQGSEA. The CDR3 sequence is 10 residues long. Trimming took 6 bases from V and 9 from J, leaving 9 bases between them. The CDR3 nucleotides read TGCAGCGTCGATCTCGGTGAGCAGTTCTTC. The encoded protein is CSVDLGEQFF.